The 26 T cell receptor beta chains reported below all come from one sample, sequenced in a study of T-cell memory formation after mild COVID-19 (dated by TCRdb to about 2021). Library creation used 5' RACE. Reads for this sample came from an Illumina NovaSeq 6000. The public reads were reprocessed in TCRdb via fastp at Q25 and MiXCR, keeping in-frame beta chains. Rows with one shared CDR3 protein collapse into an entry with the most common genes and DNA. This sample comprises around 140,000 distinct CDR3 sequences, roughly 6.3% of them detected only once. Jointly, the top ten make up roughly 1.9% of the sample. Sequencing was done on a sample of PBMCs or a T cell subset sorted from them (not recorded which). The receptor set was obtained from an adult woman who had mild COVID-19 (a few samples of this study predate the infection). The sample titles of this study are shuffled in the database, so cell type and time point are left out; the donor was told from shared clones.

This clonotype has ten or more counts. The rearrangement joins TRBV10-3 to TRBJ2-7; 16 bases fit TRBD2. Germline CDR1 is ENHRY and CDR2 is SYGVKD. This CDR3 region has 16 residues. V lost 8 bases and J lost 3; bases outside the gene matches: 7. CDR3 nucleotides: TGTGCCATCGGCGGGACTAGCGGGGGGGCGTTCTACGAGCAGTACTTC. As protein: CAIGGTSGGAFYEQYF.

Many counts were recorded for this clonotype. The rearrangement uses TRBV9 and TRBJ2-7, with D possibly matching TRBD2 (5 bases). Germline loops: CDR1 SGDLS, CDR2 YYNGEE. The CDR3 is made up of 14 amino acids. The V gene lost 0 bases and the J gene lost 6 bases, with 13 bases spanning the gap. This CDR3 reads CASSVGGPFPEQYF. As DNA, the CDR3 is TGTGCCAGCAGCGTAGGAGGGCCTTTCCCCGAGCAGTACTTC.

This clonotype appeared a few times. This chain uses TRBV6-5 with TRBJ2-6, with TRBD1 matching over 9 bases. V dropped 5 bases and J dropped 1; count of bases not matched to a gene: 3. The CDR3 consists of 16 residues. Germline V gives CDR1 MNHEY, CDR2 SVGAGI. CDR3 sequence: CASSRGQGSGANVLTF. The CDR3 bases are TGTGCCAGCAGTCGGGGACAGGGTTCTGGGGCCAACGTCCTGACTTTC.

This clonotype was picked up a small number of times. V and J are TRBV5-1 and TRBJ2-3; maybe TRBD2 (5 bases). Trimming pared 2 bases from V and 3 bases from J, leaving 16 bases between. Germline CDR1 is SGHRS and CDR2 is YFSETQ. The CDR3 totals 16 residues. The CDR3 DNA sequence: TGCGCCAGCAGCTTAGGGATAGGGTCGGGAACAGATACGCAGTATTTT. Amino acids: CASSLGIGSGTDTQYF.

This clonotype was seen only a few times. The rearrangement joins TRBV6-5 to TRBJ1-4; TRBD1 aligns across 9 bases. Per germline, CDR1 MNHEY and CDR2 SVGAGI. The CDR3 sequence is 21 residues long. V lost 3 bases, J lost 4 bases, and 21 bases stayed unmatched. The CDR3 reads CASSYFGQGFGTTLNNEKLFF. The CDR3 DNA is TGTGCCAGCAGTTATTTCGGACAGGGGTTCGGGACAACTCTCAATAATGAAAAACTGTTTTTT.

The chain couples TRBV12-3 or TRBV12-4 to TRBJ2-7; TRBD2 matches 7 bases. The CDR3 has 14 residues. The trim removed 3 bases at V and 5 bases at J, leaving 7 bases unmatched. The CDR3 is CASSFYGRTDEQYF. In nucleotides, the CDR3 is TGTGCCAGCAGTTTTTACGGGAGGACGGACGAGCAGTACTTC.

This clonotype was seen repeatedly, ten times or more. The chain has TRBV7-2 and TRBJ2-1, with 7 nucleotides matching TRBD2. The J segment lost 0 bases and the V segment lost 5 bases, leaving 16 bases of the junction unmatched. From germline, CDR1 is SGHTA and CDR2 FQGNSA. This CDR3 region has 19 residues. CDR3 amino acids: CASSTSRKLARSSYNEQFF. Written as DNA, the CDR3 is TGTGCCAGCAGCACCAGCCGAAAACTAGCGCGGAGCTCCTACAATGAGCAGTTCTTC.

This chain connects TRBV24-1 to TRBJ1-2; D not certain. The CDR3 has 14 amino acids. CDR1 and CDR2 from the germline V gene are KGHDR and SFDVKD. V lost 4 bases and J 5 bases, leaving 13 bases between the germline ends. CDR3 DNA: TGTGCCACCAGTGAGGCAGGTATTGGTTATGGCTACACCTTC. As protein: CATSEAGIGYGYTF.

This clonotype was recorded at least ten times. The V gene is TRBV4-1, the J gene TRBJ1-3; unclear D gene. Germline CDR1 MGHRA, CDR2 YSYEKL. V was trimmed by 0 bases and J by 0 bases, leaving 9 bases between them. CDR3 length: 16 residues. The CDR3 spells CASSQDDSSSGNTIYF. The CDR3, as DNA: TGCGCCAGCAGCCAAGATGACTCTAGCTCTGGAAACACCATATATTTT.

This clonotype was seen many times. The J gene is TRBJ2-3, the V gene TRBV5-1; 8 nucleotides line up with TRBD2. Per the germline V gene, CDR1 is SGHRS and CDR2 is YFSETQ. V dropped 4 bases and J dropped 1; count of bases not matched to a gene: 8. The CDR3 length is 16 residues. The CDR3 DNA is TGCGCCAGCAGCCAACGGGGGACTAGTGGCACAGATACGCAGTATTTT. Translated, it gives CASSQRGTSGTDTQYF.

This clonotype was seen more than once but under ten times. The chain employs TRBV5-6 and TRBJ2-3; 11 nucleotides match TRBD2. The germline V gene encodes CDR1 SGHDT and CDR2 YYEEEE. The CDR3 loop spans 19 amino acids. Trimming at V came to 2 bases and at J to 0 bases, leaving 11 bases not matched to a gene. The DNA for the CDR3 is TGTGCCAGCAGCTTCACTAGCGGGAGTTTAGGGACTAGCACAGATACGCAGTATTTT. This codes for CASSFTSGSLGTSTDTQYF.

This clonotype appeared many times. J is TRBJ2-1 and V is TRBV12-3 or TRBV12-4; no firm D call. This CDR3 contains 12 residues. V was cut by 6 bases and J by 4 bases, with 7 bases left in between. The CDR3 DNA reads TGTGCCAGCAGCCCTGGATACAATGAGCAGTTCTTC. It is translated as CASSPGYNEQFF.

This clonotype was detected a few times. The gene calls are TRBV29-1 and TRBJ2-1; D is unclear. Trimming cost V 5 bases and J 5 bases, with 13 bases left between them. CDR3 length: 13 residues. The V gene's germline CDR1 is SQVTM and CDR2 ANQGSEA. In nucleotides, the CDR3 is TGCAGCGTTCTTGGACGGAGTCACAATGAGCAGTTCTTC. This gives the protein CSVLGRSHNEQFF.

This clonotype was counted many times. The chain joins TRBV11-2 to TRBJ2-7; tentative D call: TRBD1 (6 bases). Per the germline V gene, CDR1 is SGHAT and CDR2 is FQNNGV. V lost 2 bases to trimming and J lost 2 bases, with 16 bases between them. This CDR3 has 16 residues. The CDR3: CASSLSSWDTTYEQYF. CDR3 nucleotide sequence: TGTGCCAGCAGCTTATCTTCTTGGGACACCACCTACGAGCAGTACTTC.

This clonotype was detected only a few times. J is TRBJ2-5 and V is TRBV27, with a tentative D call TRBD1 (5 bases). The V gene lost 1 base and the J gene lost 2 bases, with 8 bases spanning the gap. Germline lookup yields CDR1 MNHEY and CDR2 SMNVEV (reference sequence). The CDR3 totals 14 residues. Here the CDR3 reads CASSLFQGQETQYF. The CDR3 DNA reads as TGTGCCAGCAGTTTATTTCAGGGTCAAGAGACCCAGTACTTC.

At least ten counts were recorded for this clonotype. The genes are TRBV4-3 and TRBJ1-2, with D maybe TRBD1 (6 bases). CDR3 size: 15 residues. CDR1 LGHNA and CDR2 YSLEER come from the germline V gene. V was shortened by 0 bases and J by 4 bases, with 12 bases between the two germline ends. The CDR3 here is CASSQDLRGGYGYTF. In DNA form, the CDR3 reads TGCGCCAGCAGCCAAGATTTGAGAGGGGGCTATGGCTACACCTTC.

The table lists this clonotype with many counts. V gene TRBV3-1 combines with J gene TRBJ2-2; the D is unclear. There are 16 residues in the CDR3. Germline V gene lookup returns CDR1 LGHDT and CDR2 YNNKEL (reference sequence). Trimming stripped 2 bases from V and 3 bases from J, with 13 bases between. CDR3 region: CASSQWRPGDTGELFF. The CDR3 DNA reads as TGTGCCAGCAGCCAATGGAGACCAGGAGACACCGGGGAGCTGTTTTTT.

This clonotype was counted many times. The chain couples TRBV9 to TRBJ2-1, with 11 bases matching TRBD2. This CDR3 spans 18 amino acids. V lost 4 bases, J lost 4 bases, and 13 bases stayed unmatched. Germline assignment: CDR1 SGDLS and CDR2 YYNGEE. The CDR3 DNA reads TGTGCCAGCAGCCCCAGGACTAGCGGGCTGAACTTATACAATGAGCAGTTCTTC. This sequence encodes CASSPRTSGLNLYNEQFF.

This clonotype was found a few times. The chain couples TRBV6-6 to TRBJ2-7, with 9 bases lining up with TRBD2. This CDR3 is built from 16 residues. Trimming cost V 7 bases and J 3 bases; bases outside gene matches: 13. Germline loops: CDR1 MNHNY, CDR2 SVGAGI (reference sequence). DNA for the CDR3: TGTGCCAGCAATAAGGAGGGGGCGCGGGAGGGCTACGAGCAGTACTTC. Its translation is CASNKEGAREGYEQYF.

This chain uses TRBV29-1 with TRBJ2-3; tentatively, D is TRBD2 (6 bases). Trimming removed 5 bases from V and 3 bases from J, with 12 bases in between. Germline CDR1 is SQVTM and CDR2 is ANQGSEA. The CDR3 is 13 amino acids. The CDR3 protein is CSVMGLLTDTQYF. The CDR3 nucleotides are TGCAGCGTTATGGGACTTCTTACAGATACGCAGTATTTT.

In this sample, this clonotype turned up a few times. The chain is built from TRBV24-1 and TRBJ1-1; TRBD1 aligns across 8 bases. CDR1 and CDR2 (germline): KGHDR, SFDVKD. The CDR3 is 20 amino acids. V was clipped by 0 bases and J by 3 bases; unmatched bases: 17. The CDR3 bases are TGTGCCACCAGTGATTTGCGTTTCGGAAGGACAGGGCACCGGGACACTGAAGCTTTCTTT. Translated: CATSDLRFGRTGHRDTEAFF.

This clonotype was seen many times. The rearrangement links TRBV6-6 to TRBJ1-5; a weak D match, TRBD1 (5 bases). There are 13 residues in the CDR3. Germline values: CDR1 MNHNY, CDR2 SVGAGI (reference sequence). V shed 3 bases and J shed 9 bases, with 12 bases lying between them. The CDR3 bases are TGTGCCAGCAGTTATGACAGTCAAGGGCCCCAGCATTTT. Its translation: CASSYDSQGPQHF.

In this sample, this clonotype turned up many times. The rearrangement uses TRBV7-9 and TRBJ1-1; TRBD1 agrees at 9 bases. The CDR3 spans 14 residues. Trimming cost V 5 bases and J 4 bases; bases outside gene matches: 5. Germline V gene sequence: CDR1 SEHNR, CDR2 FQNEAQ (reference sequence). CDR3 sequence reads: CASSLDRGSTEAFF. The CDR3 DNA is TGTGCCAGCAGCCTGGACAGGGGAAGCACTGAAGCTTTCTTT.

This clonotype was detected many times. V usage is TRBV7-2 and J usage is TRBJ2-7, with D unclear. The CDR3 has 10 residues. Trimming removed 8 bases from V and 4 bases from J, with 6 bases in between. Germline V gives CDR1 SGHTA, CDR2 FQGNSA. The DNA of the CDR3 is TGTGCCAGCGGCATATACGAGCAGTACTTC. Its protein is CASGIYEQYF.

The table lists this clonotype with many counts. The chain carries TRBV10-3 and TRBJ2-5, with TRBD2 matching 8 bases. V was clipped by 4 bases and J by 2 bases; unmatched bases: 6. Germline V gene sequence: CDR1 ENHRY, CDR2 SYGVKD. The CDR3 spans 15 residues. CDR3 DNA: TGTGCCATCAGTGCGGGGGGGACCAATCAAGAGACCCAGTACTTC. This sequence encodes CAISAGGTNQETQYF.

This clonotype was counted only a few times. CDR3 in amino acids: CASSLEQGYEQYF. The CDR3 coding sequence is TGTGCCAGCAGCTTAGAACAGGGCTACGAGCAGTACTTC. V and J are TRBV7-6 and TRBJ2-7, with D possibly TRBD1 on 6 matching bases. The CDR3 extends over 13 amino acids. Trimming shortened V by 1 base and J by 3 bases, and 7 bases separated the two germline ends. Germline values: CDR1 SGHVS, CDR2 FNYEAQ.